One sample yielded the 22 T cell receptor beta chains listed below, sequenced in a study of blood T cell repertoires in COVID-19. Assay used: immunoSEQ multiplex PCR; TCRdb lists only in-frame clones, some missing. The sample carries 65,000 to 85,000 clones, around 81% recorded once. Specimen: peripheral blood. These receptor sequences come from a human donor in a cohort sampled during active COVID-19.

This clone was recorded only once. The V and J genes are TRBV28 and TRBJ2-2, with TRBD1 matching over 7 bases. The CDR3 runs to 14 residues. Germline V CDR1 and CDR2: MDHEN, SYDVKM. The junction had 6 bases not matched to a gene; V was cut back by 9 bases and J by 2 bases. The DNA of the CDR3 is TGTGCCAGAAGGGACAGCCTTAACACCGGGGAGCTGTTTTTT. This encodes CARRDSLNTGELFF.

CDR3 loop: CASSPLTGTAKNIQYF. In nucleotides, the CDR3 is TGTGCCAGCTCACCGTTGACAGGGACGGCCAAAAACATTCAGTACTTC. The V call is TRBV18, the J call TRBJ2-4, with TRBD1 matching 7 bases. This CDR3 region has 16 residues. CDR1 is KGHSH, CDR2 LQKENI, per germline. J gave up 1 base and V 3 bases, and 6 bases lay outside the gene matches. The variable domain in full, with the rest retrieved from reference TRBV18 and TRBJ2-4, is NAGVMQNPRHLVRRRGQEARLRCSPMKGHSHVYWYRQLPEEGLKFMVYLQKENIIDESGMPKERFSAEFPKEGPSILRIQQVVRGDSAAYFCASSPLTGTAKNIQYFGAGTRLSVL.

The rearrangement uses TRBV4-1 and TRBJ2-7; 11 bases map to TRBD2. The CDR3 loop spans 17 amino acids. Trimming removed 1 base from V and 4 bases from J; junction bases left unmatched: 9. Germline assignment: CDR1 MGHRA and CDR2 YSYEKL. The CDR3 loop is CASSQGGPGTSGYEQYF. The CDR3 region has the DNA TGCGCCAGCAGCCAAGGTGGGCCCGGGACTAGCGGATACGAGCAGTACTTC.

The chain uses TRBV27 and TRBJ1-1, with D uncertain. This CDR3 region has 13 residues. The V and J ends lost 5 bases and 2 bases respectively, with 9 bases between them. Per germline, CDR1 MNHEY and CDR2 SMNVEV (reference sequence). This CDR3 is CASSATLNTEAFF. The CDR3 nucleotides are TGTGCCAGCAGTGCCACACTAAACACTGAAGCTTTCTTT.

Regarding this clone: At one end, the junction sequence differs from germline, possibly due to a read error. The V and J genes are TRBV3-1 (or the pseudogene TRBV3-2) and TRBJ2-7, with 8 bases lining up with TRBD1. This CDR3 region has 12 residues. Germline V gene lookup returns CDR1 LGHDT and CDR2 YNNKEL (reference sequence). The CDR3 DNA is TGTGCCAGCAGCCCCCGGACAGGGAAAACGCACTTC. Protein: CASSPRTGKTHF.

This clone was seen just once. The chain combines TRBV5-6 with TRBJ2-3; tentatively, D is TRBD2 (6 bases). V was clipped by 3 bases and J by 2 bases, with 16 bases between them. The length of the CDR3 is 16 residues. Germline CDR1 is SGHDT and CDR2 is YYEEEE. CDR3 nucleotides: TGTGCCAGCAGCTCCGGGACTCAACGTCTCACAGATACGCAGTATTTT. Its translation: CASSSGTQRLTDTQYF.

The chain couples TRBV14 to TRBJ2-1; 7 bases line up with TRBD1. CDR1 SGHDN and CDR2 FVKESK come from the germline V gene. The V segment lost 1 base and the J segment 7 bases; nucleotides outside the gene matches: 7. This CDR3 spans 15 amino acids. Written as DNA, the CDR3 is TGTGCCAGCAGCCAAGGACAGGGATCTTTTAATGAGCAGTTCTTC. Its translation is CASSQGQGSFNEQFF.

The chain combines TRBV29-1 with TRBJ2-3; 12 nucleotides match TRBD1. J gave up 8 bases and V 3 bases, and 6 bases lay outside the gene matches. The CDR3 spans 14 residues. Per the germline V gene, CDR1 is SQVTM and CDR2 is ANQGSEA. CDR3 bases: TGCAGCGTTGAGGGACAGGGGGCACGAGGTACGCAGTATTTT. Translating it yields CSVEGQGARGTQYF.

This rearrangement joins TRBV2 to TRBJ1-1, with D possibly being TRBD1 (6 bases). The CDR3 sequence is 14 residues long. Germline CDR1 is SNHLY and CDR2 is FYNNEI. The V and J ends lost 1 base and 4 bases respectively, with 10 bases between them. The CDR3 DNA sequence: TGTGCCAGCAGTGAAGACAGCAGGGGCACTGAAGCTTTCTTT. It codes for CASSEDSRGTEAFF.

V and J are TRBV3-1 (or the pseudogene TRBV3-2) and TRBJ1-4, with unresolved D. The CDR3 spans 14 residues. CDR1 and CDR2 (germline): LGHDT, YNNKEL (reference sequence). The V end lost 4 bases, the J end lost 0 bases, and 6 bases lay between the germline ends. CDR3 protein: CASSLRSTNEKLFF. The CDR3 coding sequence is TGTGCCAGCAGCCTGAGATCAACTAATGAAAAACTGTTTTTT.

This clone is classed as medium-sized. The chain carries TRBV7-8 and TRBJ2-1; D remains unclear. The CDR3 has 15 residues. The germline V gene has CDR1 SGHVS and CDR2 FQNEAQ. Trimming cost V 1 base and J 0 bases, with 7 bases left between them. Written as DNA, the CDR3 is TGTGCCAGCAGCTTAGGAATGAGCTCCTACAATGAGCAGTTCTTC. Protein sequence: CASSLGMSSYNEQFF.

The J gene is TRBJ2-1, the V gene TRBV10-3, with TRBD2 matching over 8 bases. Looked up from germline, CDR1 is ENHRY and CDR2 is SYGVKD. The CDR3 totals 16 residues. The junction had 16 bases not matched to a gene; V was cut back by 10 bases and J by 5 bases. CDR3 sequence (DNA): TGTGCCACTACCAGAACGGTGGCGGGAGGAAACAATGAGCAGTTCTTC. Protein: CATTRTVAGGNNEQFF.

The chain joins TRBV24-1 to TRBJ1-2; TRBD1 matches at 9 bases. The V segment lost 5 bases and the J segment 9 bases; nucleotides outside the gene matches: 6. CDR1 KGHDR and CDR2 SFDVKD come from the germline V gene. The CDR3 extends over 13 amino acids. CDR3 residues: CATSARTGASYTF. CDR3 nucleotides: TGTGCCACCAGTGCCCGGACAGGGGCGAGCTACACCTTC.

V gene TRBV11-3 combines with J gene TRBJ2-1; TRBD2 agrees at 11 bases. J gave up 6 bases and V 2 bases, and 6 bases lay outside the gene matches. The CDR3 spans 16 residues. Germline-derived CDR1 and CDR2 are SGHNT and YENEEA. The CDR3 reads CASSLWLAGGSNEQFF. As DNA, the CDR3 is TGTGCCAGCAGCTTATGGCTAGCGGGAGGTTCCAATGAGCAGTTCTTC.

The chain has TRBV2 and TRBJ1-4; no reliable D call. Per the germline V gene, CDR1 is SNHLY and CDR2 is FYNNEI. The germline V and J ends were trimmed by 7 bases and 7 bases, with 10 bases remaining between them. This CDR3 is built from 12 residues. The CDR3 DNA is TGTGCCAGCACCCAGGTCGGTGAAAAACTGTTTTTT. It specifies CASTQVGEKLFF.

This chain joins TRBV27 and TRBJ2-5, with TRBD1 as a possible D gene (6 bases). The CDR3 runs 14 residues. Between the trimmed V and J ends, which lost 5 bases and 2 bases, there was a span of 12 bases. Germline CDR1 is MNHEY and CDR2 is SMNVEV (reference sequence). CDR3 region: CASSPLQGQETQYF. DNA for the CDR3: TGTGCCAGCAGTCCCCTCCAGGGGCAAGAGACCCAGTACTTC.

The V call is TRBV7-2, the J call TRBJ1-4; D is unclear. Germline V gene sequence: CDR1 SGHTA, CDR2 FQGNSA. The CDR3 runs to 15 residues. Trimming took 5 bases from V and 1 from J, leaving 11 bases between them. The CDR3 protein is CASSPRLRTNEKLFF. In DNA, the CDR3 is TGTGCCAGCAGCCCGAGACTAAGAACTAATGAAAAACTGTTTTTT.

V is TRBV5-3 and J is TRBJ2-3, with D possibly matching TRBD2 (5 bases). TRBV5-3 is recorded as an ORF, its role being uncertain. The CDR3 length is 15 residues. The germline V and J ends were trimmed by 4 bases and 6 bases, with 18 bases remaining between them. This CDR3 is CARSPRPKAVDTQYF. In DNA, the CDR3 is TGTGCCAGAAGCCCTAGACCGAAAGCGGTGGATACGCAGTATTTT.

The chain employs TRBV28 and TRBJ2-1; perhaps TRBD1 as D (5 bases). The germline V gene has CDR1 MDHEN and CDR2 SYDVKM. The CDR3 has 14 amino acids. Deletions cut 6 bases from V and 5 bases from J, with 14 bases between. CDR3 sequence: CASRGQGSHNEQFF. In DNA form, the CDR3 reads TGTGCCAGCAGAGGACAAGGGTCGCACAATGAGCAGTTCTTC.

This chain joins TRBV19 and TRBJ2-1; perhaps TRBD2 as D (5 bases). The CDR3 runs 16 residues. Germline CDR1 is LNHDA and CDR2 is SQIVND (reference sequence). The V gene lost 5 bases and the J gene lost 2 bases, with 16 bases spanning the gap. The CDR3 is CASSPGLPPPYNEQFF. CDR3 nucleotides: TGTGCCAGTAGTCCTGGACTCCCGCCCCCCTACAATGAGCAGTTCTTC.

This sequence joins TRBV27 and TRBJ1-2, with D tentatively TRBD1 (6 bases). This CDR3 comprises 13 residues. Trimming took off 5 bases at V and 3 bases at J, with 10 bases between the two ends. Looked up from germline, CDR1 is MNHEY and CDR2 is SMNVEV (reference sequence). CDR3 residues: CASSPTGYYGYTF. CDR3 coding DNA: TGTGCCAGCAGTCCCACAGGGTACTATGGCTACACCTTC.

The V gene is TRBV12-5, the J gene TRBJ1-1; TRBD1 might be the D (6 bases). CDR1 and CDR2 (germline): LGHNT, FRNRAP. This CDR3 has 14 amino acids. Between the trimmed V and J ends, which lost 6 bases and 0 bases, there was a span of 11 bases. CDR3 in DNA: TGTGCTAGTGGAAGGACAGAGATGAACACTGAAGCTTTCTTT. Its translation is CASGRTEMNTEAFF.